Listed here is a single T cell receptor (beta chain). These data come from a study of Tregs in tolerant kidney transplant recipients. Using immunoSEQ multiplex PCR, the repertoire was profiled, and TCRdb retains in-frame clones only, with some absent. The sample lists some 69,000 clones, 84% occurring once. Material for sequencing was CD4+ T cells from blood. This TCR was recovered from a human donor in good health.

The CDR3: CASRAGIITYNEQFF. For the CDR3, the DNA is TGTGCCAGCAGGGCGGGTATCATTACCTACAATGAGCAGTTCTTC. This sequence joins TRBV2 and TRBJ2-1; perhaps TRBD2 as D (5 bases). V was shortened by 6 bases and J by 2 bases, with 14 bases between the two germline ends. Germline CDR1 is SNHLY and CDR2 is FYNNEI. The length of the CDR3 is 15 residues. Drawing the rest from reference TRBV2 and TRBJ2-1, the complete variable domain is EPEVTQTPSHQVTQMGQEVILRCVPISNHLYFYWYRQILGQKVEFLVSFYNNEISEKSEIFDDQFSVERPDGSNFTLKIRSTKLEDSAMYFCASRAGIITYNEQFFGPGTRLTVL.